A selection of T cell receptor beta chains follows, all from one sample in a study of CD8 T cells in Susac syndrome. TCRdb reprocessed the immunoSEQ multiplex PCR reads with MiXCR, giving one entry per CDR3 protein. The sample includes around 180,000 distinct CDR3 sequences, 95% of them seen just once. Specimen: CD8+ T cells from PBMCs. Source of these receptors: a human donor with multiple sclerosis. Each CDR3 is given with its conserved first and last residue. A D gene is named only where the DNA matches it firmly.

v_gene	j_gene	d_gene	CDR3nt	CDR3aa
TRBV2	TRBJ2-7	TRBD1	TGTGCCAGCAGACCCGGGACAGCTTCCTACGAGCAGTACTTC	CASRPGTASYEQYF
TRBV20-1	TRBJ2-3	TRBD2	TGCAGTGCTAGAGAACCGGGACTAGCGGGGCCAACAGATACGCAGTATTTT	CSAREPGLAGPTDTQYF
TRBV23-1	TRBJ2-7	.	TGCGCCAGCAGATTCATCCGGGACCGCTACGAGCAGTACTTC	CASRFIRDRYEQYF
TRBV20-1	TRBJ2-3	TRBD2	TGCAGTGTTGCCATTATGGCGCGGGAGTATACGCAGTATTTT	CSVAIMAREYTQYF
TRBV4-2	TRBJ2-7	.	TGTGCCAGCAGCCAAGGATATTCATACTACGAGCAGTACTTC	CASSQGYSYYEQYF
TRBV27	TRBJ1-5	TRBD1	TGTGCCAGCAGTCCCTCGACAGGGACTAATAGCAATCAGCCCCAGCATTTT	CASSPSTGTNSNQPQHF
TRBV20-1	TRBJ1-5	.	TGCAGTGCTGTCGAGAGGGGAGATAGCAATCAGCCCCAGCATTTT	CSAVERGDSNQPQHF
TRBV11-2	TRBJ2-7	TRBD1	TGTGCCAGCAGCTTTACAGCCCCGGGACAGGGATTTTCCTACGAGCAGTACTTC	CASSFTAPGQGFSYEQYF
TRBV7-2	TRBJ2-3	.	TGTGCCAGCAGTCCCCCTGGGGCGCAGTATTTT	CASSPPGAQYF
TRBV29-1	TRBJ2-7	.	TGCAGCGTTGAAGACGTCGGGGCCTCCTACGAGCAGTACTTC	CSVEDVGASYEQYF
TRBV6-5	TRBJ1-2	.	TGTGCCAGCAGTTACGGTGGATCCGAACTTAACTATGGCTACACCTTC	CASSYGGSELNYGYTF